Listed below are T cell receptor beta chains from one sample, sequenced in a study of blood T cells in healthy people across ages. TCRdb passed the 5' RACE reads through MiXCR, listing each CDR3 protein once. The table has about 970,000 distinct CDR3 sequences, 51% seen once; the top ten hold about a fifth. The sequenced sample was blood. The receptor set was obtained from an older woman in good health. The CDR3 runs from the conserved cysteine through the conserved F or W. A D gene is named only where the DNA matches it firmly. Expanded clones are given a class, and other clones once, few, many or no size at all.

length,size,D,V,J,CDR3,DNA
16,.,TRBD1,TRBV10-3,TRBJ2-3,CAISPTGGEITDTQYF,TGTGCCATCAGTCCGACAGGGGGTGAAATCACAGATACGCAGTATTTT
14,few,.,TRBV12-3/TRBV12-4,TRBJ1-2,CASSLDRGAFGYTF,TGTGCCAGCAGTTTAGATAGGGGGGCCTTCGGCTACACCTTC
15,once,TRBD2,TRBV7-8,TRBJ2-7,CASRYGLAVSYEQYF,TGTGCCAGCAGATACGGACTAGCGGTCTCCTACGAGCAGTACTTC
13,few,TRBD2,TRBV7-9,TRBJ2-7,CASSFGGGVEQYF,TGTGCCAGCAGCTTCGGGGGAGGGGTGGAGCAGTACTTC
13,.,.,TRBV10-2,TRBJ1-5,CATRQTTDQPQHF,TGCGCCACCCGACAAACGACCGATCAGCCCCAGCATTTT
13,.,.,TRBV5-6,TRBJ1-1,CASSSDWNTEAFF,TGTGCCAGCAGCTCCGACTGGAACACTGAAGCTTTCTTT
14,.,TRBD1,TRBV6-6,TRBJ1-6,CASTPQGNNSPLHF,TGTGCCAGCACCCCACAGGGGAATAATTCACCCCTCCACTTT
12,once,TRBD1,TRBV13,TRBJ1-5,CASSAPGGAQHF,TGTGCCAGCAGCGCCCCAGGGGGGGCCCAGCATTTT
16,.,TRBD1,TRBV7-2,TRBJ1-5,CASSFGTGDSNQPQHF,TGTGCCAGCAGCTTCGGGACAGGGGATAGCAATCAGCCCCAGCATTTT
16,.,.,TRBV7-9,TRBJ1-6,CASSGGVSSYNSPLHF,TGTGCCAGCAGCGGCGGGGTTTCCTCCTATAATTCACCCCTCCACTTT
16,few,.,TRBV28,TRBJ2-6,CASSFGRTSGANVLTF,TGTGCCAGCAGTTTCGGACGGACCTCTGGGGCCAACGTCCTGACTTTC
16,many,.,TRBV19,TRBJ2-4,CASSQRQAGSKNIQYF,TGTGCCAGTAGTCAAAGACAGGCCGGATCCAAAAACATTCAGTACTTC
14,.,.,TRBV7-2,TRBJ2-7,CASSGLRSLYEQYF,TGTGCCAGCTCAGGACTCCGCTCTCTCTACGAGCAGTACTTC
13,.,.,TRBV21-1,TRBJ2-1,CASSKGVYNEQFF,TGTGCCAGCAGCAAGGGAGTTTACAATGAGCAGTTCTTC
13,.,TRBD1,TRBV28,TRBJ2-7,CASSLPTGGEQYF,TGTGCCAGCAGCTTGCCTACAGGGGGCGAGCAGTACTTC
15,few,.,TRBV2,TRBJ1-5,CASSEAVSNGQPQHF,TGTGCCAGCAGTGAAGCGGTCTCAAATGGTCAGCCCCAGCATTTT
16,.,TRBD1,TRBV27,TRBJ1-5,CASSLYATGGNQPQHF,TGTGCCAGCAGTTTGTATGCGACAGGGGGCAATCAGCCCCAGCATTTT
16,.,.,TRBV7-2,TRBJ2-3,CASSLEGSTSTDTQYF,TGTGCCAGCAGCTTAGAGGGTAGTACAAGCACAGATACGCAGTATTTT
13,once,.,TRBV11-2,TRBJ2-1,CASSPPGNNEQFF,TGTGCCAGCAGCCCTCCTGGGAACAATGAGCAGTTCTTC
15,.,.,TRBV3-1,TRBJ1-2,CASSQAGAITYGYTF,TGTGCCAGCAGCCAAGCTGGCGCGATAACTTATGGCTACACCTTC
14,.,.,TRBV18,TRBJ2-7,CASSPPDSFYEQYF,TGTGCCAGCTCACCACCGGACAGCTTCTACGAGCAGTACTTC
15,once,.,TRBV18,TRBJ2-7,CASSPPAGPRGEQYF,TGTGCCAGCTCACCACCGGCGGGACCCCGGGGAGAGCAGTACTTC
15,few,.,TRBV2,TRBJ2-1,CASSGLGPGYNEQFF,TGTGCCAGCAGTGGACTAGGACCTGGATACAATGAGCAGTTCTTC
12,.,.,TRBV28,TRBJ2-5,CASSLLRGIQYF,TGTGCCAGCAGTTTATTGCGCGGCATACAGTACTTC
14,.,.,TRBV29-1,TRBJ2-5,CSVDRPGGGETQYF,TGCAGCGTTGATCGTCCCGGGGGAGGCGAGACCCAGTACTTC
16,.,TRBD2,TRBV20-1,TRBJ2-7,CSALGASGRASYEQYF,TGCAGTGCCCTGGGGGCTAGCGGGAGGGCGTCCTACGAGCAGTACTTC
15,.,TRBD2,TRBV6-2/TRBV6-3,TRBJ2-7,CASSYSASGRHEQYF,TGTGCCAGCAGTTACTCGGCTAGCGGGAGGCACGAGCAGTACTTC
15,few,.,TRBV5-1,TRBJ1-1,CASSLTGSGNTEAFF,TGCGCCAGCAGCTTGACGGGATCGGGGAACACTGAAGCTTTCTTT
18,.,TRBD1,TRBV2,TRBJ2-3,CASSVQVGQGQRGDTQYF,TGTGCCAGCAGTGTACAAGTGGGTCAGGGACAGAGAGGAGATACGCAGTATTTT
13,few,.,TRBV6-5,TRBJ2-6,CASSGAGANVLTF,TGTGCCAGCAGTGGGGCTGGGGCCAACGTCCTGACTTTC
18,.,TRBD1,TRBV20-1,TRBJ2-7,CSARVGVRRHGTGYEQYF,TGCAGTGCTAGAGTAGGAGTCCGCCGCCACGGGACAGGCTACGAGCAGTACTTC
17,.,.,TRBV28,TRBJ2-4,CVSSPLQRLGAKNIQYF,TGTGTCAGCAGTCCACTCCAGCGACTGGGGGCCAAAAACATTCAGTACTTC
14,.,TRBD1,TRBV20-1,TRBJ2-5,CSALQGWAQETQYF,TGCAGTGCTCTACAGGGGTGGGCACAAGAGACCCAGTACTTC
14,.,TRBD1,TRBV2,TRBJ2-7,CASRTGTGTYEQYF,TGTGCCAGCAGGACCGGGACAGGGACATACGAGCAGTACTTC
13,few,.,TRBV5-1,TRBJ1-6,CASSTLIDSPLHF,TGCGCCAGCAGCACACTGATCGATTCACCCCTCCACTTT
14,.,.,TRBV4-1,TRBJ2-7,CASGQEPGLGEQYF,TGCGCCAGCGGCCAAGAGCCAGGTCTGGGGGAGCAGTACTTC
14,few,TRBD2,TRBV12-3/TRBV12-4,TRBJ2-7,CASRASGSSHEQYF,TGTGCCAGCAGAGCTAGCGGGAGTAGCCACGAGCAGTACTTC
15,few,TRBD2,TRBV7-2,TRBJ2-7,CASSYTSGGTYEQYF,TGTGCCAGCAGCTACACTAGCGGGGGGACCTACGAGCAGTACTTC
15,.,.,TRBV7-2,TRBJ2-5,CASSLDREAQETQYF,TGTGCCAGCAGCTTAGACAGGGAGGCCCAAGAGACCCAGTACTTC
12,.,.,TRBV29-1,TRBJ2-3,CSVGTAVDTQYF,TGCAGCGTAGGGACTGCTGTAGATACGCAGTATTTT
14,few,.,TRBV25-1,TRBJ2-3,CASSEPIQKDTQYF,TGTGCCAGCAGTGAACCCATTCAGAAAGATACGCAGTATTTT
16,.,TRBD2,TRBV7-8,TRBJ2-3,CASSVLSGRWTDTQYF,TGTGCCAGCAGCGTCCTTAGCGGGAGGTGGACAGATACGCAGTATTTT
14,.,TRBD2,TRBV20-1,TRBJ2-7,CSAEAGESSYEQYF,TGCAGTGCCGAAGCGGGGGAAAGCTCCTACGAGCAGTACTTC
13,.,.,TRBV20-1,TRBJ2-4,CSTFSEAKNIQYF,TGCAGTACCTTTTCAGAGGCCAAAAACATTCAGTACTTC
15,.,.,TRBV9,TRBJ2-1,CASSDTTTVNNEQFF,TGTGCCAGCAGCGACACCACGACCGTGAACAATGAGCAGTTCTTC
15,.,TRBD1,TRBV4-1,TRBJ2-1,CASSPYRGRTVEQFF,TGCGCCAGCAGCCCATACAGGGGCCGCACGGTCGAGCAGTTCTTC
16,few,.,TRBV24-1,TRBJ2-1,CATSDSYARGNNEQFF,TGTGCCACCAGTGATTCATACGCCCGGGGAAACAATGAGCAGTTCTTC
16,.,TRBD1,TRBV7-2,TRBJ1-2,CASSPEGTGVVYGYTF,TGTGCCAGCAGCCCGGAGGGGACAGGGGTGGTCTATGGCTACACCTTC
13,many,.,TRBV10-3,TRBJ2-5,CAIARGSQETQYF,TGTGCCATCGCGCGAGGGAGCCAAGAGACCCAGTACTTC
14,few,TRBD2,TRBV4-2,TRBJ2-7,CASSQAGGEGEQYF,TGTGCCAGCAGCCAAGCGGGAGGGGAGGGCGAGCAGTACTTC
16,.,TRBD1,TRBV24-1,TRBJ2-5,CATSAPSQGLQETQYF,TGTGCCACCAGTGCCCCATCACAGGGGCTCCAAGAGACCCAGTACTTC
14,.,.,TRBV12-3/TRBV12-4,TRBJ2-3,CASSISRGPDTQYF,TGTGCCAGCAGCATCTCGCGGGGTCCAGATACGCAGTATTTT
13,.,.,TRBV7-6,TRBJ2-7,CASSVADGYEQYF,TGTGCCAGCAGCGTAGCCGACGGCTACGAGCAGTACTTC
13,.,.,TRBV29-1,TRBJ2-5,CSVVKQLKETQYF,TGCAGCGTTGTTAAACAGCTTAAAGAGACCCAGTACTTC
15,.,.,TRBV24-1,TRBJ2-5,CATSDTRSRVETQYF,TGTGCCACCAGTGATACAAGATCGAGGGTGGAGACCCAGTACTTC